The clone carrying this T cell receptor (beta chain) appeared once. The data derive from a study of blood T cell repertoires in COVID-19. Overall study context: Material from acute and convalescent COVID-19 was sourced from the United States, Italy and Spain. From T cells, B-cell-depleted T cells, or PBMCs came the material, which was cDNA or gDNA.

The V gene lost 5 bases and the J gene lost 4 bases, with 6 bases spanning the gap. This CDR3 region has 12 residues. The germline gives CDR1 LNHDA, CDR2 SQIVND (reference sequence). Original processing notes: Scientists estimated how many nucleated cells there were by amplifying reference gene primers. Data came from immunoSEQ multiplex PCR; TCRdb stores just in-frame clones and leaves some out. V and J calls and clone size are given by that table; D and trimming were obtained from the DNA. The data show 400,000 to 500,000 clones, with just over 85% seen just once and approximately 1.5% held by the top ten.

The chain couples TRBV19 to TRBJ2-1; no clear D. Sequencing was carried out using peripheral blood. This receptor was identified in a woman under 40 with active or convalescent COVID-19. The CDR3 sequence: CASSARYNEQFF. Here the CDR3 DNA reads TGTGCCAGTAGTGCCCGGTACAATGAGCAGTTCTTC. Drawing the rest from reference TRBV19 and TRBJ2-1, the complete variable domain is DGGITQSPKYLFRKEGQNVTLSCEQNLNHDAMYWYRQDPGQGLRLIYYSQIVNDFQKGDIAEGYSVSREKKESFPLTVTSAQKNPTAFYLCASSARYNEQFFGPGTRLTVL.